These 15 T cell receptor beta chains share one sample of origin, sequenced in a study of T-cell reconstitution after alpha-beta-depleted transplantation in children. It was with unique molecular identifiers that the TCRbeta library was prepared. Each CDR3 protein is one row after TCRdb ran MiXCR on the PCR reads. The sample holds 600,000 to 700,000 distinct CDR3 sequences, around 13% seen once. The input for sequencing was PBMCs, taken before TCRalphabeta/CD19-depleted stem cell transplant. These receptors were taken from a girl aged 2 to 10 with congenital amegakaryocytic thrombocytopenia, due to receive a stem cell transplant.

The sample holds many counts of this clonotype. The DNA of the CDR3 is TGCAGTGCTAGGCCGGGGGGTTCCTACGAGCAGTACTTC. Protein sequence: CSARPGGSYEQYF. This chain connects TRBV20-1 to TRBJ2-7, with 7 bases that match TRBD2. The CDR3 has 13 amino acids. V shed 3 bases and J 1 base; nucleotides not matched to a gene: 3. Germline lookup yields CDR1 DFQATT and CDR2 SNEGSKA (reference sequence).

For this clonotype: With a much larger clone just one base away, this may be a read error. The J gene is TRBJ1-2, the V gene TRBV10-3; TRBD1 agrees at 7 bases. There are 12 residues in the CDR3. Germline V gene lookup returns CDR1 ENHRY and CDR2 SYGVKD. Here the CDR3 DNA reads TGTGCCATCAGGACAGGGATTTATGGCGACACCTTC. Residues: CAIRTGIYGDTF.

This clonotype was counted ten times or more. The chain combines TRBV5-1 with TRBJ1-2; 8 bases are a match to TRBD1. This CDR3 has 14 residues. In germline, CDR1 is SGHRS, CDR2 YFSETQ. V was pared by 4 bases and J by 2 bases, with 4 bases of the junction left unmatched. The CDR3 sequence is CASSPDRDNYGYTF. DNA for the CDR3: TGCGCCAGCAGCCCGGACAGGGACAACTATGGCTACACCTTC.

This clonotype has a count of ten or more. V is TRBV24-1 and J is TRBJ1-2, with D possibly matching TRBD1 (6 bases). Trimming removed 4 bases from V and 8 bases from J, with 25 bases in between. This CDR3 has 17 amino acids. CDR1 KGHDR and CDR2 SFDVKD come from the germline V gene. The CDR3 region has the DNA TGTGCCACCAGTGAACAACCGGGACACAGCTCTATCGGGGGCTACACCTTC. Translation gives CATSEQPGHSSIGGYTF.

This clonotype has a count of ten or more. The chain couples TRBV20-1 to TRBJ2-1, with 7 bases that match TRBD2. The germline V gene encodes CDR1 DFQATT and CDR2 SNEGSKA (reference sequence). Trimming cost V 5 bases and J 4 bases; bases outside gene matches: 14. This CDR3 is built from 16 residues. CDR3 sequence (DNA): TGCAGTGCTCTTCGGGGAGGGGCGGAGATTTACAATGAGCAGTTCTTC. This codes for CSALRGGAEIYNEQFF.

This clonotype was found a few times. This chain joins TRBV3-1 and TRBJ1-3; 7 positions match TRBD1. The CDR3 has 18 residues. The germline V gene has CDR1 LGHDT and CDR2 YNNKEL (reference sequence). Trimming removed 5 bases from V and 0 bases from J; junction bases left unmatched: 13. CDR3 protein: CASSTRRQGFFSGNTIYF. In DNA, the CDR3 is TGTGCCAGCAGCACTCGTCGACAGGGATTCTTCTCTGGAAACACCATATATTTT.

This chain connects TRBV12-3 or TRBV12-4 to TRBJ2-1; 15 bases map to TRBD2. The CDR3 length is 18 residues. The J segment lost 7 bases and the V segment lost 10 bases, leaving 17 bases of the junction unmatched. The CDR3 is CANPRTSGRASMLNEQFF. Here the CDR3 DNA reads TGTGCCAACCCAAGGACTAGCGGGAGGGCGAGTATGCTGAATGAGCAGTTCTTC.

This clonotype was picked up many times. The chain carries TRBV12-3 or TRBV12-4 and TRBJ2-3; D perhaps matches TRBD2 (5 bases). V lost 3 bases and J lost 6, with 10 bases in between. This CDR3 contains 13 residues. CDR3: CASSLEVPDTQYF. The CDR3 nucleotides read TGTGCCAGCAGTTTGGAGGTCCCTGATACGCAGTATTTT.

This clonotype was found a few times. The rearrangement links TRBV6-2 or TRBV6-3 to TRBJ2-7; the D gene is possibly TRBD1 (6 bases). V lost 4 bases to trimming and J lost 1 base, with 11 bases between them. The CDR3 is 14 amino acids. The V gene's germline CDR1 is MNHEY and CDR2 SVGEGT. CDR3 nucleotide sequence: TGTGCCAGCAGTTCACTGACAGGTTCCTACGAGCAGTACTTC. It specifies CASSSLTGSYEQYF.

A few counts support this clonotype. V gene TRBV7-3 combines with J gene TRBJ2-4; D tentatively reads TRBD1 or TRBD2 (5 bases each). Germline CDR1 and CDR2: SGHTA and FQGTGA. The CDR3 is 18 amino acids. V was pared by 2 bases and J by 7 bases, with 24 bases between. For the CDR3, the DNA is TGTGCCAGCAGCTTAGGCGTCGGGGCGGACTCCCGTGGGAACATTCAGTACTTC. Encoded protein: CASSLGVGADSRGNIQYF.

DNA for the CDR3: TGTGCCAGCAGCCAGGACTTAAGCATCTCTCCGAAGGAGACCCAGTACTTC. Protein product: CASSQDLSISPKETQYF. V gene TRBV3-1 combines with J gene TRBJ2-5; possible D gene TRBD2, 5 bases. The V gene lost 3 bases and the J gene lost 5 bases, with 22 bases spanning the gap. The CDR3 sequence is 17 residues long. Germline V CDR1 and CDR2: LGHDT, YNNKEL (reference sequence).

Many counts were recorded for this clonotype. One end of the junction fails to match germline, which may point to a read error. CDR3 residues: CSAAPGGGTYEQYF. As DNA, the CDR3 is TGCAGTGCTGCCCCCGGGGGTGGAACCTATGAGCAGTACTTC. V and J are TRBV20-1 and TRBJ2-7, with a possible D match to TRBD2 (6 bases). This CDR3 has 14 amino acids. Per germline, CDR1 DFQATT and CDR2 SNEGSKA (reference sequence).

V gene TRBV6-1 combines with J gene TRBJ2-3, with D possibly called TRBD1 or TRBD2 (5 bases each). Looked up from germline, CDR1 is MNHNS and CDR2 is SASEGT. The V end lost 2 bases, the J end lost 2 bases, and 11 bases lay between the germline ends. CDR3 length equals 15 residues. CDR3 coding DNA: TGTGCCAGCAGTGAACGGGGCGGATACACAGATACGCAGTATTTT. The encoded protein is CASSERGGYTDTQYF.

Only a few counts were recorded for this clonotype. This chain links TRBV11-2 with TRBJ2-5; the D is unclear. Per germline, CDR1 SGHAT and CDR2 FQNNGV. CDR3 length: 14 amino acids. The V end lost 1 base, the J end lost 5 bases, and 11 bases lay between the germline ends. DNA for the CDR3: TGTGCCAGCAGCTTAGGCGTGGGGTGGGAGACCCAGTACTTC. It specifies CASSLGVGWETQYF. The entire variable domain, with the rest obtained from reference TRBV11-2 and TRBJ2-5, is as follows: EAGVAQSPRYKIIEKRQSVAFWCNPISGHATLYWYQQILGQGPKLLIQFQNNGVVDDSQLPKDRFSAERLKGVDSTLKIQPAKLEDSAVYLCASSLGVGWETQYFGPGTRLLVL.

This clonotype was seen just once. This may come from a read error, since a much larger clone is one base off. The V and J genes are TRBV5-1 and TRBJ2-2; 12 positions match TRBD2. Germline CDR1 SGHRS, CDR2 YFSETQ. This CDR3 is built from 13 residues. Written as DNA, the CDR3 is TGCGCCAGCAGCTTGCCGGGGACTAGCGGGCTGCTTTTT. Protein product: CASSLPGTSGLLF.